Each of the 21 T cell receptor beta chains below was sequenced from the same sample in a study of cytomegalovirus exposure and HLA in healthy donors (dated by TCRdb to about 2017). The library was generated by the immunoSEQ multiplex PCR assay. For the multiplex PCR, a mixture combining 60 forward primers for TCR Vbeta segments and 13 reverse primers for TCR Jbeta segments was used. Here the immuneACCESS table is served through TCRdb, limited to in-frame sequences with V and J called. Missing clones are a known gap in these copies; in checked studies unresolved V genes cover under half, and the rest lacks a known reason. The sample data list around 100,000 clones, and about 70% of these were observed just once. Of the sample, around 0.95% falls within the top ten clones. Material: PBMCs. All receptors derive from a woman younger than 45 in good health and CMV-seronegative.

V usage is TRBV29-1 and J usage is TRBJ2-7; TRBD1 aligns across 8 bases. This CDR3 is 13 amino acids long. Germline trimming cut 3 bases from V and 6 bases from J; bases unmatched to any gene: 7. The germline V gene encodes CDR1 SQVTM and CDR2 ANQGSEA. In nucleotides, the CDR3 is TGCAGCGTTGAGACCGGGACAGGAAGCGAGCAGTACTTC. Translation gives CSVETGTGSEQYF.

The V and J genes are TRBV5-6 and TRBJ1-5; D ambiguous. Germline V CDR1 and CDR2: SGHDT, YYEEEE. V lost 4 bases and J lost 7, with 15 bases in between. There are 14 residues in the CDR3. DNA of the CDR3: TGTGCCAGCAGCCGGACCCTGGCGGGGCAGCCCCAGCATTTT. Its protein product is CASSRTLAGQPQHF.

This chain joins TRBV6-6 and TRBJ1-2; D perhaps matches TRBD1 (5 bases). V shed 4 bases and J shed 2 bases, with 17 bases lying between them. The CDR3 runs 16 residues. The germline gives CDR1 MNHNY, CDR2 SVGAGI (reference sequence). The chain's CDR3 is CASSSVGPRDNYGYTF. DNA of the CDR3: TGTGCCAGCAGTTCTGTGGGGCCCAGAGACAACTATGGCTACACCTTC.

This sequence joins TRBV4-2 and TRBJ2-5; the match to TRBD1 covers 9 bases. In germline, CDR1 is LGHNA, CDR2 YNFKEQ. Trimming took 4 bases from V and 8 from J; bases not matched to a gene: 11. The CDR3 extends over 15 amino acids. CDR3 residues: CASSPGTGPLGTQYF. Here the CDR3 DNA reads TGTGCCAGCAGCCCGGGGACAGGGCCCCTAGGAACCCAGTACTTC.

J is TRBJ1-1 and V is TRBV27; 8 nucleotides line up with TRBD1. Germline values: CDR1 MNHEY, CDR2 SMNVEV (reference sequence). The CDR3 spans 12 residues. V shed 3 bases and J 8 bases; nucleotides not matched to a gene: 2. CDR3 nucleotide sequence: TGTGCCAGCAGTTTCCGACAGGGGGAAGCTTTCTTT. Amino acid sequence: CASSFRQGEAFF.

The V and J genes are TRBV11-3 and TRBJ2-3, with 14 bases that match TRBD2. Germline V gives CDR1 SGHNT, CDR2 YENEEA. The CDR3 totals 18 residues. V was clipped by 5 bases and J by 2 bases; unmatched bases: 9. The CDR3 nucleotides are TGTGCCAGCAGCATACTACGGACTAGCGGGGGGAACACAGATACGCAGTATTTT. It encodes CASSILRTSGGNTDTQYF.

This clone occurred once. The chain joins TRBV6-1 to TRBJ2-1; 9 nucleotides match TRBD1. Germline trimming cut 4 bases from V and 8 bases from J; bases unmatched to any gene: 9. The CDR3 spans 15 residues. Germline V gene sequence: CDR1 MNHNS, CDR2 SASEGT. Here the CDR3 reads CASSVDRGPWDEQFF. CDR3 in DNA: TGTGCCAGCAGTGTGGACAGGGGCCCTTGGGATGAGCAGTTCTTC.

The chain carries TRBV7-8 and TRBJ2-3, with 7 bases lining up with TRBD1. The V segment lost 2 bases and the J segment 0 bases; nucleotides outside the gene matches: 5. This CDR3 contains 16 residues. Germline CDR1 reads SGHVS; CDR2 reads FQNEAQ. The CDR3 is CASSLLQGISTDTQYF. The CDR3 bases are TGTGCCAGCAGCTTATTACAGGGGATTAGCACAGATACGCAGTATTTT.

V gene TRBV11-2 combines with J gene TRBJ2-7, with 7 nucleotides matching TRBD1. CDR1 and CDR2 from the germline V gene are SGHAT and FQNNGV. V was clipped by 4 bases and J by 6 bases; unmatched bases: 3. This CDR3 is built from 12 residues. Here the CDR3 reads CASSWDSGEQYF. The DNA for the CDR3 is TGTGCCAGCAGCTGGGACAGCGGCGAGCAGTACTTC.

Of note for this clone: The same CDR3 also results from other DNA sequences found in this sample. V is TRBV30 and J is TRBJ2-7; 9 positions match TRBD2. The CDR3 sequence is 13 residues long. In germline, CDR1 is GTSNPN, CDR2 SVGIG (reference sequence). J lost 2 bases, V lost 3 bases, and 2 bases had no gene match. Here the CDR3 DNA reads TGTGCCTGGAGGACTAGCGGAGCCTACGAGCAGTACTTC. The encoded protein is CAWRTSGAYEQYF.

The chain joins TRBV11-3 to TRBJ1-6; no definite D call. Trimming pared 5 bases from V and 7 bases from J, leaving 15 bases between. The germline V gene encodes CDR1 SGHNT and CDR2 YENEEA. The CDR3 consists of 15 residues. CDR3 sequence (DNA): TGTGCCAGCAGCGCCGGGCGGGGAAGGAATTCACCCCTCCACTTT. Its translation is CASSAGRGRNSPLHF.

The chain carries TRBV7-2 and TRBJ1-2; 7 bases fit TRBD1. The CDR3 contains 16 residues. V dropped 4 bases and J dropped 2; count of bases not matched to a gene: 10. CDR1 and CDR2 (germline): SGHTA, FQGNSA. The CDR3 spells CASSSPRGRGNYGYTF. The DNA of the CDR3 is TGTGCCAGCAGCTCCCCCAGGGGCAGGGGGAACTATGGCTACACCTTC.

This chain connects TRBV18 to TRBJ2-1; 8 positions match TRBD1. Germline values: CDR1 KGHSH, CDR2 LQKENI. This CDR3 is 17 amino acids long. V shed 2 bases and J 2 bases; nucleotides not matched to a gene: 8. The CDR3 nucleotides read TGTGCCAGCTCACCATCCGACAGGGGCCGCGCCTACAATGAGCAGTTCTTC. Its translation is CASSPSDRGRAYNEQFF.

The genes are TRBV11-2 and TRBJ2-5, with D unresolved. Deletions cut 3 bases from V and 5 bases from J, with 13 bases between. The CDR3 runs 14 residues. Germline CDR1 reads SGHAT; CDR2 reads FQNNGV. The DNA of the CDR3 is TGTGCCAGCAGCTTCATGAGTCCCGGGGAGACCCAGTACTTC. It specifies CASSFMSPGETQYF.

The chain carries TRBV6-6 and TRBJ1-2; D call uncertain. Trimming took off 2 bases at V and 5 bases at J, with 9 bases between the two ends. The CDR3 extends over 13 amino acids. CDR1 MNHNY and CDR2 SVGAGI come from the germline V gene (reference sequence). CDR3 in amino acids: CASSYSGQYGYTF. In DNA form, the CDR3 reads TGTGCCAGCAGTTACAGTGGGCAGTATGGCTACACCTTC.

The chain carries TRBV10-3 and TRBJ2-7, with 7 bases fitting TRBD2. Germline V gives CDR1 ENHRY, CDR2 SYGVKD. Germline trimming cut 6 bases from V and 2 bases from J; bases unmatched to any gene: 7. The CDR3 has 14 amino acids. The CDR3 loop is CAISMGGSPYEQYF. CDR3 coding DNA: TGTGCCATCAGCATGGGAGGGAGCCCCTACGAGCAGTACTTC.

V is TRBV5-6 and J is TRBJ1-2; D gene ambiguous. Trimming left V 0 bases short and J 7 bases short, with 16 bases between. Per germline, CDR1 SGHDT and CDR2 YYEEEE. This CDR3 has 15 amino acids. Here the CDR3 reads CASSLALTAVGGYTF. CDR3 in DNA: TGTGCCAGCAGCTTGGCCCTGACGGCGGTAGGTGGCTACACCTTC.

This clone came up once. CDR3 in amino acids: CASRPSGGEQYF. The CDR3 DNA reads TGCGCCAGCAGACCCTCCGGTGGCGAGCAGTACTTC. V is TRBV5-1 and J is TRBJ2-7; D is ambiguous. The germline V gene has CDR1 SGHRS and CDR2 YFSETQ. V was trimmed by 5 bases and J by 6 bases, leaving 12 bases between them. CDR3 length: 12 residues.

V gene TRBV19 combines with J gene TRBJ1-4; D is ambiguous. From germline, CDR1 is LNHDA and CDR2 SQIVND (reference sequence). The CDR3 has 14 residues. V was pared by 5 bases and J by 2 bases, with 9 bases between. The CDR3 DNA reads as TGTGCCAGTAGTGATTGGCAGACTAATGAAAAACTGTTTTTT. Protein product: CASSDWQTNEKLFF. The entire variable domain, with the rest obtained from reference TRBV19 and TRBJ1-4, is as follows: DGGITQSPKYLFRKEGQNVTLSCEQNLNHDAMYWYRQDPGQGLRLIYYSQIVNDFQKGDIAEGYSVSREKKESFPLTVTSAQKNPTAFYLCASSDWQTNEKLFFGSGTQLSVL.

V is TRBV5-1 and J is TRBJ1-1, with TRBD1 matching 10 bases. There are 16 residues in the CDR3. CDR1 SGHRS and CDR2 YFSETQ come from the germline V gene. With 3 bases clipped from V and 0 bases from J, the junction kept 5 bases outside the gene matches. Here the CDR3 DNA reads TGCGCCAGCAGCTGGACAGGGGGGCTGGTGAACACTGAAGCTTTCTTT. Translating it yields CASSWTGGLVNTEAFF.

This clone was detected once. The CDR3 reads CASSQDNLNTEAFF. The CDR3 DNA reads TGCGCCAGCAGCCAAGATAATCTGAACACTGAAGCTTTCTTT. This rearrangement joins TRBV4-3 to TRBJ1-1; D remains unclear. This CDR3 spans 14 amino acids. V lost 0 bases to trimming and J lost 0 bases, with 5 bases between them. Germline CDR1 LGHNA, CDR2 YSLEER.